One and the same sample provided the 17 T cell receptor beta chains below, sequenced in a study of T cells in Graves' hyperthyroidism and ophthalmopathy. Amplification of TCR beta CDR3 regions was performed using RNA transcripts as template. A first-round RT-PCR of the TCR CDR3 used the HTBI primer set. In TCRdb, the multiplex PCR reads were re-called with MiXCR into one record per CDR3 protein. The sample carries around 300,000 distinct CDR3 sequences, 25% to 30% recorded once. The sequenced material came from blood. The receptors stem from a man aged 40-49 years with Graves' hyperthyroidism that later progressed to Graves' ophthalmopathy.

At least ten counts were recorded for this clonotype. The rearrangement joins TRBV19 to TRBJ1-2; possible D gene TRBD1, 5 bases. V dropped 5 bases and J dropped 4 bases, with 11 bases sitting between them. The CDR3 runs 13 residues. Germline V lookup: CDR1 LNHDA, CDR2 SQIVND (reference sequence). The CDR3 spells CASSQGFRYGYTF. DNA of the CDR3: TGTGCCAGTAGTCAGGGTTTTCGCTATGGCTACACCTTC.

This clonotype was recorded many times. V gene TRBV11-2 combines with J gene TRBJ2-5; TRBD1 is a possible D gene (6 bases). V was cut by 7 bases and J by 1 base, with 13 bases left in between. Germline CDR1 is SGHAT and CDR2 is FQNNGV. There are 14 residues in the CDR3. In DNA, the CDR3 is TGTGCCAGCATGAGGACAGAACTCCAAGAGACCCAGTACTTC. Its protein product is CASMRTELQETQYF.

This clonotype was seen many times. The CDR3 here is CASSFGGGRRWNTEAFF. In nucleotides, the CDR3 is TGTGCCAGCAGTTTCGGAGGGGGGAGGCGGTGGAACACTGAAGCTTTCTTT. The J gene is TRBJ1-1, the V gene TRBV7-8; D is possibly TRBD1 (6 bases). The V and J ends lost 6 bases and 1 base respectively, with 21 bases between them. This CDR3 is 17 amino acids long. Germline V gives CDR1 SGHVS, CDR2 FQNEAQ. The variable domain in full, with the rest retrieved from reference TRBV7-8 and TRBJ1-1, is GAGVSQSPRYKVAKRGQDVALRCDPISGHVSLFWYQQALGQGPEFLTYFQNEAQLDKSGLPSDRFFAERPEGSVSTLKIQRTQQEDSAVYLCASSFGGGRRWNTEAFFGQGTRLTVV.

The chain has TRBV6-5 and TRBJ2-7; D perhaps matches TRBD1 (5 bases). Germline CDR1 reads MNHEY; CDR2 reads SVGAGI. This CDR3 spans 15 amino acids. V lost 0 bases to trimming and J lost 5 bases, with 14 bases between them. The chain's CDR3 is CASSYSQGRVNEQYF. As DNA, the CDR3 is TGTGCCAGCAGTTACTCGCAGGGTCGAGTGAACGAGCAGTACTTC.

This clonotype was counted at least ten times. As DNA, the CDR3 is TGTGCCAGTAGTATAGCCCTCGACAGGATCCAAGAGACCCAGTACTTC. It specifies CASSIALDRIQETQYF. V is TRBV19 and J is TRBJ2-5, with TRBD1 as a possible D gene (6 bases). Between the trimmed V and J ends, which lost 1 base and 1 base, there was a span of 13 bases. This CDR3 has 16 amino acids. In germline, CDR1 is LNHDA, CDR2 SQIVND (reference sequence).

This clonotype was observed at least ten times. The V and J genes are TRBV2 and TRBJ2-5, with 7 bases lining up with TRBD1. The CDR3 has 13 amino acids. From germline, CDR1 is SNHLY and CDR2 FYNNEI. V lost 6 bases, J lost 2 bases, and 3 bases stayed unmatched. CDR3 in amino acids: CASRTGTQETQYF. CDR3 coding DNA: TGTGCCAGCAGGACAGGGACACAAGAGACCCAGTACTTC.

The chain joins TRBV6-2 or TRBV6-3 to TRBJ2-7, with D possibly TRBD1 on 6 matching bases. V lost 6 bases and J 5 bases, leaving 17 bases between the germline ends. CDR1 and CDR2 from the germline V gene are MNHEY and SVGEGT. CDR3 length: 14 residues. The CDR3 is CASSRTVRTDEQYF. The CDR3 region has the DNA TGTGCCAGCAGCCGGACAGTACGGACGGACGAGCAGTACTTC.

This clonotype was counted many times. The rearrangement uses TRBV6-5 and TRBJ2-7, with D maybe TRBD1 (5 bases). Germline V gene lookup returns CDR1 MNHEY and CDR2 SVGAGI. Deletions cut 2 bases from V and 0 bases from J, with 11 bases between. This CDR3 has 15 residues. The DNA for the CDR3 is TGTGCCAGCAGTTACGGCAGGGTAAGCTCCTACGAGCAGTACTTC. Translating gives CASSYGRVSSYEQYF.

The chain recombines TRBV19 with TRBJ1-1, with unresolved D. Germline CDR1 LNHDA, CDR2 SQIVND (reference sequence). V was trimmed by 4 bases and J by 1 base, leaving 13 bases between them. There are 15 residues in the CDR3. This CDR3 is CASSRDTLSNTEAFF. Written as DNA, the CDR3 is TGTGCCAGTAGTAGAGACACACTGTCGAACACTGAAGCTTTCTTT.

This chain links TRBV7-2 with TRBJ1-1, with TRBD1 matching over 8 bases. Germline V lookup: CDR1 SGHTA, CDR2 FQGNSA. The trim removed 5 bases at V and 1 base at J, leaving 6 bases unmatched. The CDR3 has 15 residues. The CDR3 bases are TGTGCCAGCAGCCGACGACAGGGGACGAACACTGAAGCTTTCTTT. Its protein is CASSRRQGTNTEAFF.

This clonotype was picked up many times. The CDR3 DNA sequence: TGTGCCAGCTCCGAAGGGGGGCTAGTCGCTGAAGCTTTCTTT. Residues: CASSEGGLVAEAFF. The V call is TRBV2, the J call TRBJ1-1; D may be TRBD1 (6 bases). From germline, CDR1 is SNHLY and CDR2 FYNNEI. V was cut by 8 bases and J by 6 bases, with 19 bases left in between. The length of the CDR3 is 14 residues.

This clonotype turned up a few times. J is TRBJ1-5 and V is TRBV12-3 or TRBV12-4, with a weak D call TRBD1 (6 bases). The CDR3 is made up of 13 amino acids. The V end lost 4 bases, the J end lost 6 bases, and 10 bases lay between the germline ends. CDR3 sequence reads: CASSSGGGQPQHF. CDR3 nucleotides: TGTGCCAGCAGTTCCGGGGGCGGTCAGCCCCAGCATTTT.

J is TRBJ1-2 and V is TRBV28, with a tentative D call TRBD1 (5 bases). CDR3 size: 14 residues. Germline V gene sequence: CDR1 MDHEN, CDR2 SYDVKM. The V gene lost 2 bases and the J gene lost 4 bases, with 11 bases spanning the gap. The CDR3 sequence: CASSLGDGSYGYTF. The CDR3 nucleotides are TGTGCCAGCAGTTTAGGGGACGGATCCTATGGCTACACCTTC.

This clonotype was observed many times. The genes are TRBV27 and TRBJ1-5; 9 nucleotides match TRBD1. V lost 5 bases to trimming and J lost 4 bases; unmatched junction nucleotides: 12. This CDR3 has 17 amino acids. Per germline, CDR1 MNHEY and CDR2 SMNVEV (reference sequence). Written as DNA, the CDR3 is TGTGCCAGCAGTACAGGGACAGGGCGTTTTGGGAATCAGCCCCAGCATTTT. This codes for CASSTGTGRFGNQPQHF.

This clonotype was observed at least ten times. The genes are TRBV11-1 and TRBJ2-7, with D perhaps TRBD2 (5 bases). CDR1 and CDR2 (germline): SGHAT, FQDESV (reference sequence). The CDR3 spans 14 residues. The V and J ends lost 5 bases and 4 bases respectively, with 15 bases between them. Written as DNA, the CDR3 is TGTGCCAGCAGCCCATACGTGTCGGGGTACGAGCAGTACTTC. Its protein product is CASSPYVSGYEQYF.

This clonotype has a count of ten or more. CDR3 sequence reads: CSARDPGGAQYEQYF. In DNA, the CDR3 is TGCAGTGCTAGAGATCCGGGTGGGGCTCAATACGAGCAGTACTTC. J is TRBJ2-7 and V is TRBV20-1; D may be TRBD1 (5 bases). This CDR3 comprises 15 residues. Between the trimmed V and J ends, which lost 0 bases and 4 bases, there was a span of 16 bases. CDR1 is DFQATT and CDR2 is SNEGSKA in the germline V gene (reference sequence).

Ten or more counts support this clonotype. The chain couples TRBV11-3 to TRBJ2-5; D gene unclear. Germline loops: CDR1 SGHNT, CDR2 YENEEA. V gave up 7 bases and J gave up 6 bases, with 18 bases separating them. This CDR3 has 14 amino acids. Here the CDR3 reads CASTMGYESQTQYF. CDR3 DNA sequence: TGTGCCAGCACTATGGGGTATGAATCCCAGACCCAGTACTTC.